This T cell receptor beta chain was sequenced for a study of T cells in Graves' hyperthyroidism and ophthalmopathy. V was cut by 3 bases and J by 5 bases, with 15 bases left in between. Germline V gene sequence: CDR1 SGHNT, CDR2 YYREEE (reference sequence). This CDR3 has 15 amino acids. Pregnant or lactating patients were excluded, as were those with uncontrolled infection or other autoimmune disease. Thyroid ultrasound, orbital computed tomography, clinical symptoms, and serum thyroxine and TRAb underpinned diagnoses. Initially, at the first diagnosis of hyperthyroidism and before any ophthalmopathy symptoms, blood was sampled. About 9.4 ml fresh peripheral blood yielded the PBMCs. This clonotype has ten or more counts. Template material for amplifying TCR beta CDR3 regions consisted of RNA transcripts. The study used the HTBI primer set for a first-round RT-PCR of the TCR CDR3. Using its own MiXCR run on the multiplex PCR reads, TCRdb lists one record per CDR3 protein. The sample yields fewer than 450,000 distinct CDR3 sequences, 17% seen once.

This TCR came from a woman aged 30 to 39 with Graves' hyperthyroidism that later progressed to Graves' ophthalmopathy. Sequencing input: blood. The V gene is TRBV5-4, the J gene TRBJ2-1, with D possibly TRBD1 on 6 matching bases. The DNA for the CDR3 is TGTGCCAGCAGCTCACGGCCGGACAGTAACAATGAGCAGTTCTTC. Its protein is CASSSRPDSNNEQFF.